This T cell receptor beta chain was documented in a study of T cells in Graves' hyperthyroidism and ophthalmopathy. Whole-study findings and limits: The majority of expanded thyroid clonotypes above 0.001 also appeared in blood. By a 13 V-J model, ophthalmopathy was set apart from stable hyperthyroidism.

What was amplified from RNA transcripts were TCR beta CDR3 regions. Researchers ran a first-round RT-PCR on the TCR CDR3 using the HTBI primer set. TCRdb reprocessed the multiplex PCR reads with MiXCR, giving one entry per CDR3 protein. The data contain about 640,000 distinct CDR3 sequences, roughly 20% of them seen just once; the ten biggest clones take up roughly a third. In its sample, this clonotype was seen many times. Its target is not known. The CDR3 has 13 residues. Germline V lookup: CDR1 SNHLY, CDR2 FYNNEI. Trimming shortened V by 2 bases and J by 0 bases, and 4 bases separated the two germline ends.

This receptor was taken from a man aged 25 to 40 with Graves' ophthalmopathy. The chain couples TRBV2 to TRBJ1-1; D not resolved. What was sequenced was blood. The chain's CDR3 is CASSESMNTEAFF. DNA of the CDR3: TGTGCCAGCAGTGAATCTATGAACACTGAAGCTTTCTTT. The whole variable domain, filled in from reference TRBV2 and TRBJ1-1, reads EPEVTQTPSHQVTQMGQEVILRCVPISNHLYFYWYRQILGQKVEFLVSFYNNEISEKSEIFDDQFSVERPDGSNFTLKIRSTKLEDSAMYFCASSESMNTEAFFGQGTRLTVV.